This TCR beta chain was recorded in a study of cytomegalovirus exposure and HLA in healthy donors. On the study more broadly: According to later analysis, the same platform produced the 130 or so validation and 600 to 800 first-cohort repertoires. Study results and limitations: There were some public TCRs occurring in many donors, but most TCR sequences were rare.

Germline V gene lookup returns CDR1 SGHTA and CDR2 FQGTGA. Deletions cut 2 bases from V and 4 bases from J, with 13 bases between. This CDR3 has 15 residues. Comments on this clone: Its antigen is not identified.

Repertoires were generated with immunoSEQ multiplex PCR, while TCRdb's copy carries only in-frame clones and drops some. The sample has about 130,000 clones, 95% to 96% seen once; the top ten hold about 1.7%. Sequenced material: PBMCs. The TCR was taken from a man between 18 and 29 years old in good health and CMV-seronegative. The rearrangement joins TRBV7-3 to TRBJ2-3, with D maybe TRBD2 (6 bases). CDR3 DNA: TGTGCCAGCAGCTTATCGGCCGGGAGATCAGATACGCAGTATTTT. Translating gives CASSLSAGRSDTQYF. The full variable domain, rest sourced from reference TRBV7-3 and TRBJ2-3, is GAGVSQTPSNKVTEKGKYVELRCDPISGHTALYWYRQSLGQGPEFLIYFQGTGAADDSGLPNDRFFAVRPEGSVSTLKIQRTERGDSAVYLCASSLSAGRSDTQYFGPGTRLTVL.